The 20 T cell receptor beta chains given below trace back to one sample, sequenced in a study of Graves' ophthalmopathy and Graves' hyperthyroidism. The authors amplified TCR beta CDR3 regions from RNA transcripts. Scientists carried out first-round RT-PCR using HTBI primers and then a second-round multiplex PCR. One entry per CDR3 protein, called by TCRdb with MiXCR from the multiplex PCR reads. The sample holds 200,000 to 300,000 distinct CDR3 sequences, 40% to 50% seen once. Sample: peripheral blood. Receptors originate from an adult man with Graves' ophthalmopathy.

The CDR3, as DNA: TGTGCCAGCAGCTTAGCCGGGGGGCAGGGGGCGACTGAAGCTTTCTTT. Its protein is CASSLAGGQGATEAFF. This rearrangement joins TRBV7-9 to TRBJ1-1; 8 bases match TRBD1. This CDR3 spans 16 amino acids. Germline CDR1 reads SEHNR; CDR2 reads FQNEAQ (reference sequence). Germline trimming cut 0 bases from V and 5 bases from J; bases unmatched to any gene: 8. Together with reference TRBV7-9 and TRBJ1-1, the CDR3 gives the full variable domain: DTGVSQNPRHKITKRGQNVTFRCDPISEHNRLYWYRQTLGQGPEFLTYFQNEAQLEKSRLLSDRFSAERPKGSFSTLEIQRTEQGDSAMYLCASSLAGGQGATEAFFGQGTRLTVV.

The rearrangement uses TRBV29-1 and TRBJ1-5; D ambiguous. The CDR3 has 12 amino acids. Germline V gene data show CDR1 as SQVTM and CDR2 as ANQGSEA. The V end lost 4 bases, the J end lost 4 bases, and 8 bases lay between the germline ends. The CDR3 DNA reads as TGCAGCGTTGCGGACCCTAATCAGCCCCAGCATTTT. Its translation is CSVADPNQPQHF.

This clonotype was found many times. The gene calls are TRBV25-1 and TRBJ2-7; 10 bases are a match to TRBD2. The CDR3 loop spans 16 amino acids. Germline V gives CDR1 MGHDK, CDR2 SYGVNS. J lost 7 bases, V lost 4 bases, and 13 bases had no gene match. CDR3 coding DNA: TGTGCCAGCAGTGTGGATAGCGGGAGGATAGTACGGGAGCAGTACTTC. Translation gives CASSVDSGRIVREQYF.

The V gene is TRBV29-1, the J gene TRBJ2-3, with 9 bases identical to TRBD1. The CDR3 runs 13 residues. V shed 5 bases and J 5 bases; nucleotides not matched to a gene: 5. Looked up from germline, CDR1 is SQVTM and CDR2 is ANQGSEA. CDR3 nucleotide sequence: TGCAGCGTTAACGGACAGGGGCGAGATACGCAGTATTTT. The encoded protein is CSVNGQGRDTQYF.

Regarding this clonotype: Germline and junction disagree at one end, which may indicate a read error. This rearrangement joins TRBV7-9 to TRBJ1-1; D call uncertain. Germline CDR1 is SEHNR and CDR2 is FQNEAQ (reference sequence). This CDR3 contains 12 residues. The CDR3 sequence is CASSWTNTEASF. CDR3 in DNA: TGCGCCAGCAGCTGGACGAACACTGAAGCTTCCTTT.

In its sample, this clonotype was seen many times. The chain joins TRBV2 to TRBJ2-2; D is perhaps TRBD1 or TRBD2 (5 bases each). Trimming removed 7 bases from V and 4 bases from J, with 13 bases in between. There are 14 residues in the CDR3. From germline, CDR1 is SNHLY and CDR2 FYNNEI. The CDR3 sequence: CASTLRDATGELFF. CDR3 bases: TGTGCCAGCACCCTCCGGGACGCCACCGGGGAGCTGTTTTTT.

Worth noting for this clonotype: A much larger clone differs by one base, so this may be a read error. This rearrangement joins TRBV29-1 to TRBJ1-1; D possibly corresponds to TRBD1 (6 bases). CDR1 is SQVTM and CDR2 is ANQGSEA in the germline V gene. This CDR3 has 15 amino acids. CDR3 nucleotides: TGCAGCGTTGAGGCGGGACATCTTTTGAACACTGAAGCTCTCTTT. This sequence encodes CSVEAGHLLNTEALF.

DNA of the CDR3: TGTGCCAGCAGCCCAGGACAGGGGGCGAAGGCTGAAGCTTTCTTT. Translating gives CASSPGQGAKAEAFF. The J gene is TRBJ1-1, the V gene TRBV6-5, with TRBD1 matching 11 bases. The CDR3 is 15 residues long. The germline V gene encodes CDR1 MNHEY and CDR2 SVGAGI. The junction had 9 bases not matched to a gene; V was cut back by 6 bases and J by 6 bases.

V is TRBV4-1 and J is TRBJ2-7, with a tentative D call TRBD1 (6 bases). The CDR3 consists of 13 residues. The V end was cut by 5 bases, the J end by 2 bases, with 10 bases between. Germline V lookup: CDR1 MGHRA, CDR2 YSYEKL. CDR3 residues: CASSYRVTYEQYF. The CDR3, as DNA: TGCGCCAGCAGCTACAGGGTCACCTACGAGCAGTACTTC.

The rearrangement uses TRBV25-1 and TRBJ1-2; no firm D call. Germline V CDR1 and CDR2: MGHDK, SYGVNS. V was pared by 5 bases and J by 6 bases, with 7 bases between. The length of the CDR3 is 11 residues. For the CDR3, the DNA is TGTGCCAGCAGTTGGGTAGATGGCTACACCTTC. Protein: CASSWVDGYTF.

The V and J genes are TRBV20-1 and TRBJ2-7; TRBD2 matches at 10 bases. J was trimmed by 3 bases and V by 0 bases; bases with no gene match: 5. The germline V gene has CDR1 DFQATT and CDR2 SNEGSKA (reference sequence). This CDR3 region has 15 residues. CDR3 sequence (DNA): TGCAGTGCTAGAGATTGGGCTAGCGGGAGCTACGAGCAGTACTTC. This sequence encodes CSARDWASGSYEQYF.

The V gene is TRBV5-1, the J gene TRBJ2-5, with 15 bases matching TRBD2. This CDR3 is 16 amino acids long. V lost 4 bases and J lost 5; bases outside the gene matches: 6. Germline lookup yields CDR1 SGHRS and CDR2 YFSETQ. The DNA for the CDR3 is TGCGCCAGCAGCGAGGGACTAGCGGGAGGATATGAGACCCAGTACTTC. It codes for CASSEGLAGGYETQYF.

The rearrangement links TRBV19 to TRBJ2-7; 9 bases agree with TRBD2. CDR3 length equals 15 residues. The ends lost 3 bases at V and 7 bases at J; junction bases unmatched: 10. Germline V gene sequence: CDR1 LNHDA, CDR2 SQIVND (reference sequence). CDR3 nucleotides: TGTGCCAGTAGTATGCTGGCGGGAGGGCCTGAGGAGCAGTACTTC. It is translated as CASSMLAGGPEEQYF.

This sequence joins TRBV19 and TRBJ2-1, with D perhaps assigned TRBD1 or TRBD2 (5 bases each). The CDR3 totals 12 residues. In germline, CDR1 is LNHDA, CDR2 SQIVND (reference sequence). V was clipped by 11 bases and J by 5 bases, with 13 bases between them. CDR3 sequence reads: CAVGDPHNEQFF. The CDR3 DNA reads TGTGCCGTCGGGGACCCCCACAATGAGCAGTTCTTC.

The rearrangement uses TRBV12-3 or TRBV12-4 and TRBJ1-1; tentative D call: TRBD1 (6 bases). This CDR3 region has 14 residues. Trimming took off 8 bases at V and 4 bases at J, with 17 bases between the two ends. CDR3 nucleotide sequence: TGTGCCAGCGGTACCCAAGGAGGGGGCACTGAAGCTTTCTTT. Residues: CASGTQGGGTEAFF.

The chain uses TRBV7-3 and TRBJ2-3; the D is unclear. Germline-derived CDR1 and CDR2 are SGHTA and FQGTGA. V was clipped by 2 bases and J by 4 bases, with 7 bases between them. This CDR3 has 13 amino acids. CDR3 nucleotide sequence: TGTGCCAGCAGCTTAGTCGCGGCAGATACGCAGTATTTT. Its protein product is CASSLVAADTQYF.

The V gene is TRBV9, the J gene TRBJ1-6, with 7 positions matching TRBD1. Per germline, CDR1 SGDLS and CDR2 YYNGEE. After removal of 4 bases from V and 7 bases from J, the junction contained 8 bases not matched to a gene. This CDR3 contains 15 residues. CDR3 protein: CASSQETGFNSPLHF. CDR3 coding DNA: TGTGCCAGCAGCCAAGAGACAGGGTTCAATTCACCCCTCCACTTT.

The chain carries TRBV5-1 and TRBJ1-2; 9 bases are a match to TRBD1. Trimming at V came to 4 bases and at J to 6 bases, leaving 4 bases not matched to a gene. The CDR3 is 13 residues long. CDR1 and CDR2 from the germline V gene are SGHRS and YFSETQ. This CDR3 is CASSRTGADGYTF. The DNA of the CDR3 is TGCGCCAGCAGCCGGACAGGGGCGGATGGCTACACCTTC.

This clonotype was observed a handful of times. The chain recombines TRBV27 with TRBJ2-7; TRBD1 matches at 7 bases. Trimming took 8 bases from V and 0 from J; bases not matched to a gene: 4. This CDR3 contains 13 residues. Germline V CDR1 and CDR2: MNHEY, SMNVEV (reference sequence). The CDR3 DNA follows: TGTGCCAGCCGCCGGGACAGCTCCTACGAGCAGTACTTC. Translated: CASRRDSSYEQYF.

CDR3 nucleotide sequence: TGTGCCAGCAGCCACCGGACGGGCTCCGTGAACACTGAAGCTTTCTTT. Its translation is CASSHRTGSVNTEAFF. V usage is TRBV7-2 and J usage is TRBJ1-1; no firm D call. Between the trimmed V and J ends, which lost 5 bases and 0 bases, there was a span of 16 bases. Germline CDR1 and CDR2: SGHTA and FQGNSA. The CDR3 consists of 16 residues.